This TCR beta chain is drawn from a study of cytomegalovirus exposure and HLA in healthy donors. General study results and limits: It was reported in a later analysis that an Asian-associated ancestry cluster showed fewer N-insertions than the 666-donor mean. Most TCR sequences were rare, but some public TCRs occurred in many donors. HLA alleles showed associations with fewer than 20,000 TCR beta sequences in a later analysis, at a 0.05 false discovery rate. Later analysis demonstrated an association between a missense DCLRE1C variant and TCR beta V- and J-gene trimming.

This clone showed up just once. Its antigen remains unknown. Germline V lookup: CDR1 SEHNR, CDR2 FQNEAQ (reference sequence). V dropped 3 bases and J dropped 7 bases, with 12 bases sitting between them. This CDR3 has 13 residues. The PCR had 60 Vbeta and 13 Jbeta primers. Some clones are missing from TCRdb's copy, which holds only in-frame ones; the method was immunoSEQ multiplex PCR. The sample yields under 150,000 clones, around 80% seen once. The sample taken for sequencing was PBMCs. This clonotype originated in a man aged 25 to 45 in good health and CMV-seronegative. The chain couples TRBV7-9 to TRBJ1-2; a possible D gene is TRBD1 (5 bases). The CDR3 region is CASSFPGESGYTF. CDR3 coding DNA: TGTGCCAGCAGCTTCCCGGGGGAGTCTGGCTACACCTTC.